This TCR beta chain stems from a study of identical twins. This CDR3 region has 14 residues. V was clipped by 3 bases and J by 2 bases, with 9 bases between them. Looked up from germline, CDR1 is SGHVS and CDR2 is FNYEAQ. MiXCR was run by TCRdb on the 5' RACE reads, yielding one entry per CDR3 protein. The repertoire has approximately 220,000 distinct CDR3 sequences, roughly 9.4% of them found once; the top ten carry about 5.5%. The chain joins TRBV7-6 to TRBJ2-3; D remains unclear. The sample taken for sequencing was memory (CD45RO+) T cells sorted from blood. This receptor was taken from a woman younger than 35 in good health. DNA for the CDR3: TGTGCCAGCAGCTTTTTGGCGATCACAGATACGCAGTATTTT. Amino acid sequence: CASSFLAITDTQYF.